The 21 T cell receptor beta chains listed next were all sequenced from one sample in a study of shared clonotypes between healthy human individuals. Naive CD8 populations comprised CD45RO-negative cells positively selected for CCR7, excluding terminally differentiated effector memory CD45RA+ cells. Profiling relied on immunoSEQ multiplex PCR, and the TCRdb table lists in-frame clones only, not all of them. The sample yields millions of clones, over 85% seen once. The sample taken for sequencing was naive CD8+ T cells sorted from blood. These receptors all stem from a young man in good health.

The CDR3 DNA reads TGTGCCAGCACACAGCAAAGAGACATTCAGTACTTC. It codes for CASTQQRDIQYF. The chain uses TRBV6-6 and TRBJ2-4; D is undetermined. Germline V gene data show CDR1 as MNHNY and CDR2 as SVGAGI (reference sequence). V lost 7 bases, J lost 8 bases, and 12 bases lay in between. This CDR3 is built from 12 residues.

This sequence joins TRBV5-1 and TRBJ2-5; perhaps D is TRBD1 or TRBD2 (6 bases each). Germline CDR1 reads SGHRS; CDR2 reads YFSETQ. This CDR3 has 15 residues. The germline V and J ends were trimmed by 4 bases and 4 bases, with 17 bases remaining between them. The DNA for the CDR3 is TGCGCCAGCAGCGCGGAGGGGACATTAGGAGAGACCCAGTACTTC. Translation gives CASSAEGTLGETQYF.

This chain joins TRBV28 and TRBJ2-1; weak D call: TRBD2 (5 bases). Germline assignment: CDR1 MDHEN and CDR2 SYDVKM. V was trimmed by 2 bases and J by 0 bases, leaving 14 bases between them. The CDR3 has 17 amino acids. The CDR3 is CASSLLLRGSSYNEQFF. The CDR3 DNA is TGTGCCAGCAGTTTACTCCTCCGTGGGAGCTCCTACAATGAGCAGTTCTTC.

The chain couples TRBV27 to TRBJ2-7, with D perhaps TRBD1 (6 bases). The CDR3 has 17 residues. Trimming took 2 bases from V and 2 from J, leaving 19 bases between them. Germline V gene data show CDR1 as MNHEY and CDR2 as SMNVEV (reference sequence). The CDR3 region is CASSLALPQTGTYEQYF. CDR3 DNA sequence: TGTGCCAGCAGTTTAGCCCTCCCCCAGACAGGAACCTACGAGCAGTACTTC.

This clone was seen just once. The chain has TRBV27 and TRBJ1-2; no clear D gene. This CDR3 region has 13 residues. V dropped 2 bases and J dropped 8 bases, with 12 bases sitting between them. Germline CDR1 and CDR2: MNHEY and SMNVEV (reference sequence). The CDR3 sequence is CASSLGNGRGYTF. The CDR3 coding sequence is TGTGCCAGCAGTTTAGGGAACGGTCGGGGCTACACCTTC.

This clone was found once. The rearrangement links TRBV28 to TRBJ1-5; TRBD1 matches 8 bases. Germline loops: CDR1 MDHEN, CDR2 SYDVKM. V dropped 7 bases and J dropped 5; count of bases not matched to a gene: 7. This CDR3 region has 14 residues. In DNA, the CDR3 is TGTGCCAGCACCCAGGGGGCGGTTTATCAGCCCCAGCATTTT. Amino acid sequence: CASTQGAVYQPQHF.

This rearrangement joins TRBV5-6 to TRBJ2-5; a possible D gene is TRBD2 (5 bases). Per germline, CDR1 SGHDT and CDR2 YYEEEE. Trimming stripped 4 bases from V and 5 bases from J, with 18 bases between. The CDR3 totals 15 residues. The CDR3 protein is CASSPWTRNEETQYF. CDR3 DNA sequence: TGTGCCAGCAGCCCTTGGACTCGTAACGAGGAGACCCAGTACTTC.

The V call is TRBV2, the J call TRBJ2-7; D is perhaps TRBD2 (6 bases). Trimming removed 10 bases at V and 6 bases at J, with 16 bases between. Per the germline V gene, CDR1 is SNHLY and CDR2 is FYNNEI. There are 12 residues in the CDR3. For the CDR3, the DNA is TGTGCCACCTCCCCTAGACTAGGCGAGCAGTACTTC. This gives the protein CATSPRLGEQYF.

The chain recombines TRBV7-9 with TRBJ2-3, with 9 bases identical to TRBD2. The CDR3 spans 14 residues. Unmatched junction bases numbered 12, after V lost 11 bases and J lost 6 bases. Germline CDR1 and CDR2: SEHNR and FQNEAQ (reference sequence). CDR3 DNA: TGTGCCCTCTCCGAGCGGGGGGACCTTGATACGCAGTATTTT. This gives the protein CALSERGDLDTQYF.

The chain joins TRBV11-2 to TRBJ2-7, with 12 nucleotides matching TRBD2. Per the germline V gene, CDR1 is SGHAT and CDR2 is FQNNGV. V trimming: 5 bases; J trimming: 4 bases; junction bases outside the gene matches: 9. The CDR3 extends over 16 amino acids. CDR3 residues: CASSTYLAGGEYEQYF. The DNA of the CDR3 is TGTGCCAGCAGCACATATCTAGCGGGAGGGGAGTACGAGCAGTACTTC.

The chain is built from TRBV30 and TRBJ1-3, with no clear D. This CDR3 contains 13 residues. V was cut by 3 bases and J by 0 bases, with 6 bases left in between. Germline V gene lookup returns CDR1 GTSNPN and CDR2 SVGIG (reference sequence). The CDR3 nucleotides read TGTGCCTGGAGGGACGGCTCTGGAAACACCATATATTTT. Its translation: CAWRDGSGNTIYF.

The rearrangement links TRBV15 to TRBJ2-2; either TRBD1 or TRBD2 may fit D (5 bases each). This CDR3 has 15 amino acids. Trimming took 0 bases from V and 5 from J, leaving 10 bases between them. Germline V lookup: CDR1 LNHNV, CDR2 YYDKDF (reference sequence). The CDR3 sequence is CATSRDLGPTGELFF. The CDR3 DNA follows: TGTGCCACCAGCAGAGATCTGGGACCGACCGGGGAGCTGTTTTTT.

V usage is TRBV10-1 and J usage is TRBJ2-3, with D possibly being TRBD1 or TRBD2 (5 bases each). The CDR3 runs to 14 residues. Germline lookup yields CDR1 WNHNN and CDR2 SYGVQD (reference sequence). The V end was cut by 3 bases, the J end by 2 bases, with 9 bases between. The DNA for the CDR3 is TGCGCCAGCAGTGATCCGGGGCCCACAGATACGCAGTATTTT. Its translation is CASSDPGPTDTQYF.

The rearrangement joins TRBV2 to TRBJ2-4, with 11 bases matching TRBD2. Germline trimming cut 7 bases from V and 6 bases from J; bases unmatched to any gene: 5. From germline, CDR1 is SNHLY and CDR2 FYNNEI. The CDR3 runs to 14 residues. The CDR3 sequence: CASTKLAGANIQYF. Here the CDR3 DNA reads TGTGCCAGCACCAAACTAGCGGGAGCAAACATTCAGTACTTC.

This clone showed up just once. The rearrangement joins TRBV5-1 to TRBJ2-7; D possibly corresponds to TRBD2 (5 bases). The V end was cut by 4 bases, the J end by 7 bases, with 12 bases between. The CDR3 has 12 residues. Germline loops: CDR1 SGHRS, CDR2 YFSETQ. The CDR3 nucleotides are TGCGCCAGCAGCCCCCAAAGACTAGAGCAGTACTTC. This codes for CASSPQRLEQYF.

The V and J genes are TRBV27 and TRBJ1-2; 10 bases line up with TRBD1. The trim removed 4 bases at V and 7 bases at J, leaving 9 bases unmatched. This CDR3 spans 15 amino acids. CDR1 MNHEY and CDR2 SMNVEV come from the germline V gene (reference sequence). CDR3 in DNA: TGTGCCAGCAGTTCCAGTCGACAGGGGGCTCTTGGCTACACCTTC. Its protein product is CASSSSRQGALGYTF.

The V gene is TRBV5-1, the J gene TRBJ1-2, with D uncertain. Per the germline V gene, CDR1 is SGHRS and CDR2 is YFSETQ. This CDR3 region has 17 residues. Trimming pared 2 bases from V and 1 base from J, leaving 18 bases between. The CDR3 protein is CASSFPGRIPINYGYTF. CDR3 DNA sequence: TGCGCCAGCAGCTTTCCCGGACGGATACCGATTAACTATGGCTACACCTTC.

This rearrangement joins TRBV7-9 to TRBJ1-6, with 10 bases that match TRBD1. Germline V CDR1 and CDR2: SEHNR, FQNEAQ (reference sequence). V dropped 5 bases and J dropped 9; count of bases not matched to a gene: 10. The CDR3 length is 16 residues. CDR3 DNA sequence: TGTGCCAGCAGCACCTCCTCGGACAGGGGGGGTTCACCCCTCCACTTT. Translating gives CASSTSSDRGGSPLHF.

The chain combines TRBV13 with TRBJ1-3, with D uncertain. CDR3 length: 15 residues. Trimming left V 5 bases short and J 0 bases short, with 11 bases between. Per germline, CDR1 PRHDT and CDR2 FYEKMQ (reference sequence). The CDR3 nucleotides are TGTGCCAGCAGCCCGTCGTTTCCCTCTGGAAACACCATATATTTT. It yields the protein CASSPSFPSGNTIYF.

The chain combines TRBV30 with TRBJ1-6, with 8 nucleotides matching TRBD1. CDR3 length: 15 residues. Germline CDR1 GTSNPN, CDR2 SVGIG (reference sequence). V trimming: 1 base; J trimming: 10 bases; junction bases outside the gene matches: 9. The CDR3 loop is CAWSAGQGRRSPLHF. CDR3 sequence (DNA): TGTGCCTGGAGTGCCGGACAGGGTAGGAGGTCACCCCTCCACTTT.

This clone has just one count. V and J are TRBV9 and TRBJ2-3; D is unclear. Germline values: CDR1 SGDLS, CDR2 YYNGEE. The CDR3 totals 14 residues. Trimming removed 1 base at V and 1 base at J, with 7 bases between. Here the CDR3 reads CASSVLERTDTQYF. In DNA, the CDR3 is TGTGCCAGCAGCGTACTAGAACGCACAGATACGCAGTATTTT.